Listed below are T cell receptor beta chains from one sample, sequenced in a study of blood T cell repertoires in COVID-19. Assay used: immunoSEQ multiplex PCR; TCRdb lists only in-frame clones, some missing. The table lists 200,000 to 250,000 clones, 75% to 90% of them singletons. Sequenced material: PBMCs or T cells enriched from blood (not recorded which). The receptor set was obtained from a woman between 40 and 50 years old with acute COVID-19. Both conserved end residues are part of each CDR3. D genes are given only for firm matches. The size of a clone is reported for some rows only, either as once, few or many, or as a class for expanded clones.

d_call: -
v_call: TRBV7-2
j_call: TRBJ1-3
clone_size: -
cdr3_aa: CASSLGGRVTGNTIYF
cdr3_nt: TGTGCCAGCAGCTTAGGTGGCAGGGTGACTGGAAACACCATATATTTT

d_call: -
v_call: TRBV9
j_call: TRBJ1-2
clone_size: once
cdr3_aa: CASSVVGDNYGYTF
cdr3_nt: TGTGCCAGCAGCGTAGTCGGAGATAACTATGGCTACACCTTC

d_call: -
v_call: TRBV5-4
j_call: TRBJ1-2
clone_size: -
cdr3_aa: CASSWRGGIGYTF
cdr3_nt: TGTGCCAGCAGCTGGCGGGGGGGAATCGGCTACACCTTC

d_call: TRBD1
v_call: TRBV5-5
j_call: TRBJ1-5
clone_size: -
cdr3_aa: CASRPTGGGGQPQHF
cdr3_nt: TGTGCCAGCAGACCTACGGGAGGGGGCGGACAGCCCCAGCATTTT

d_call: TRBD1
v_call: TRBV5-4
j_call: TRBJ1-1
clone_size: -
cdr3_aa: CASSLGQGIASTEAFF
cdr3_nt: TGTGCCAGCAGCTTGGGACAGGGCATCGCCAGCACTGAAGCTTTCTTT

d_call: -
v_call: TRBV12-3/TRBV12-4
j_call: TRBJ1-1
clone_size: -
cdr3_aa: CASLLLGATEAFF
cdr3_nt: TGTGCCAGCCTCCTCCTAGGAGCCACTGAAGCTTTCTTT

d_call: TRBD1
v_call: TRBV11-2
j_call: TRBJ1-1
clone_size: many
cdr3_aa: CASSLDRTGRAFF
cdr3_nt: TGTGCCAGCAGCTTAGATAGGACAGGAAGAGCTTTCTTT

d_call: -
v_call: TRBV5-4
j_call: TRBJ2-1
clone_size: -
cdr3_aa: CASSLVGRGENEQFF
cdr3_nt: TGTGCCAGCAGCTTGGTAGGACGGGGAGAAAATGAGCAGTTCTTC

d_call: TRBD1
v_call: TRBV7-9
j_call: TRBJ1-2
clone_size: -
cdr3_aa: CASSFGQGGSGYTF
cdr3_nt: TGTGCCAGCAGCTTCGGACAGGGGGGTTCTGGCTACACCTTC

d_call: TRBD1
v_call: TRBV27
j_call: TRBJ2-7
clone_size: -
cdr3_aa: CASSSLGTGLYEQYF
cdr3_nt: TGTGCCAGCAGTTCCCTAGGGACAGGGTTATACGAGCAGTACTTC

d_call: TRBD1
v_call: TRBV5-4
j_call: TRBJ1-1
clone_size: -
cdr3_aa: CASSLEQGAPGTEAFF
cdr3_nt: TGTGCCAGCAGCTTGGAACAGGGGGCGCCGGGAACTGAAGCTTTCTTT

d_call: TRBD1
v_call: TRBV7-3
j_call: TRBJ1-1
clone_size: -
cdr3_aa: CASSQDREGNTEAFF
cdr3_nt: TGTGCCAGCAGCCAGGACAGGGAGGGGAACACTGAAGCTTTCTTT

d_call: TRBD2
v_call: TRBV27
j_call: TRBJ2-3
clone_size: -
cdr3_aa: CASSLSGGALHTQYF
cdr3_nt: TGTGCCAGCAGTCTCAGCGGGGGGGCTCTCCATACGCAGTATTTT

d_call: -
v_call: TRBV10-3
j_call: TRBJ2-1
clone_size: -
cdr3_aa: CAITAKSSYNEQFF
cdr3_nt: TGTGCCATCACAGCGAAAAGCTCCTACAATGAGCAGTTCTTC

d_call: -
v_call: TRBV25-1
j_call: TRBJ1-1
clone_size: -
cdr3_aa: CASSSRGGSEAFF
cdr3_nt: TGTGCCAGCAGTTCTAGGGGGGGGAGTGAAGCTTTCTTT

d_call: TRBD1
v_call: TRBV6-5
j_call: TRBJ1-1
clone_size: -
cdr3_aa: CAIRDRGQINTEAFF
cdr3_nt: TGTGCCATCAGGGATAGGGGGCAGATCAACACTGAAGCTTTCTTT

d_call: -
v_call: TRBV7-2
j_call: TRBJ2-3
clone_size: -
cdr3_aa: CASSLGPGGRTDTQYF
cdr3_nt: TGTGCCAGCAGCTTAGGGCCCGGGGGACGCACAGATACGCAGTATTTT

d_call: TRBD1
v_call: TRBV7-9
j_call: TRBJ2-2
clone_size: -
cdr3_aa: CASSRTGNTGELFF
cdr3_nt: TGTGCCAGCAGCAGGACAGGGAACACCGGGGAGCTGTTTTTT

d_call: TRBD1
v_call: TRBV5-1
j_call: TRBJ1-4
clone_size: -
cdr3_aa: CASSSGDRFNEKLFF
cdr3_nt: TGCGCCAGCAGCTCTGGGGACAGGTTTAATGAAAAACTGTTTTTT

d_call: -
v_call: TRBV5-1
j_call: TRBJ2-1
clone_size: -
cdr3_aa: CASSLGTNEQFF
cdr3_nt: TGCGCCAGCAGCTTGGGGACTAATGAGCAGTTCTTC

d_call: TRBD1
v_call: TRBV14
j_call: TRBJ2-3
clone_size: -
cdr3_aa: CASSRRTGGADTQYF
cdr3_nt: TGTGCCAGCAGCCGTCGGACAGGGGGGGCAGATACGCAGTATTTT

d_call: -
v_call: TRBV3-1/TRBV3-2
j_call: TRBJ1-6
clone_size: -
cdr3_aa: CASSRPLGGTSSPLHF
cdr3_nt: TGTGCCAGCAGCCGCCCGTTGGGGGGGACAAGTTCACCCCTCCACTTT

d_call: TRBD1
v_call: TRBV9
j_call: TRBJ1-2
clone_size: once
cdr3_aa: CASSVAGGANYGYTF
cdr3_nt: TGTGCCAGCAGCGTGGCAGGGGGCGCGAACTATGGCTACACCTTC

d_call: TRBD2
v_call: TRBV7-2
j_call: TRBJ2-4
clone_size: -
cdr3_aa: CASSRGAGVENIQYF
cdr3_nt: TGTGCCAGCAGCCGCGGTGCGGGGGTTGAAAACATTCAGTACTTC

d_call: TRBD1
v_call: TRBV3-1/TRBV3-2
j_call: TRBJ1-2
clone_size: -
cdr3_aa: CASSQDVPGGDYGYTF
cdr3_nt: TGTGCCAGCAGCCAAGATGTGCCAGGGGGCGACTATGGCTACACCTTC

d_call: TRBD1
v_call: TRBV7-2
j_call: TRBJ1-2
clone_size: -
cdr3_aa: CASSLRPGQGIDGYTF
cdr3_nt: TGTGCCAGCAGCTTAAGACCGGGACAGGGGATTGATGGCTACACCTTC

d_call: TRBD1
v_call: TRBV5-1
j_call: TRBJ1-1
clone_size: -
cdr3_aa: CASSAGQGINTEAFF
cdr3_nt: TGCGCCAGCAGCGCAGGACAGGGGATTAACACTGAAGCTTTCTTT

d_call: -
v_call: TRBV2
j_call: TRBJ1-5
clone_size: few
cdr3_aa: CAIQQGKDSNQPQHF
cdr3_nt: TGTGCCATCCAACAGGGAAAGGATAGCAATCAGCCCCAGCATTTT

d_call: TRBD2
v_call: TRBV5-4
j_call: TRBJ2-5
clone_size: -
cdr3_aa: CASSLNGGGSFKETQYF
cdr3_nt: TGTGCCAGCAGCTTGAATGGGGGGGGGTCCTTTAAAGAGACCCAGTACTTC

d_call: TRBD2
v_call: TRBV5-1
j_call: TRBJ2-3
clone_size: -
cdr3_aa: CASSLVSGGTDTQYF
cdr3_nt: TGCGCCAGCAGCTTAGTTAGCGGGGGGACAGATACGCAGTATTTT

d_call: -
v_call: TRBV9
j_call: TRBJ1-2
clone_size: -
cdr3_aa: CASSVGRVNYGYTF
cdr3_nt: TGTGCCAGCAGCGTCGGCAGGGTAAACTATGGCTACACCTTC

d_call: TRBD1
v_call: TRBV7-2
j_call: TRBJ1-1
clone_size: -
cdr3_aa: CASSSTTGVPNTEAFF
cdr3_nt: TGTGCCAGCAGCTCAACCACAGGGGTACCGAACACTGAAGCTTTCTTT

d_call: -
v_call: TRBV6-5
j_call: TRBJ2-5
clone_size: -
cdr3_aa: CASSYWAAQETQYF
cdr3_nt: TGTGCCAGCAGTTACTGGGCTGCCCAAGAGACCCAGTACTTC

d_call: -
v_call: TRBV5-6
j_call: TRBJ1-2
clone_size: -
cdr3_aa: CASSLGTVNYGYTF
cdr3_nt: TGTGCCAGCAGCTTGGGGACAGTTAACTATGGCTACACCTTC

d_call: -
v_call: TRBV5-3
j_call: TRBJ1-1
clone_size: -
cdr3_aa: CARKGTEAFF
cdr3_nt: TGTGCCAGAAAGGGGACTGAAGCTTTCTTT

d_call: -
v_call: TRBV27
j_call: TRBJ1-2
clone_size: -
cdr3_aa: CASSLDSRRDGYTF
cdr3_nt: TGTGCCAGCAGTTTGGACAGTCGAAGGGATGGCTACACCTTC

d_call: TRBD1
v_call: TRBV29-1
j_call: TRBJ1-3
clone_size: -
cdr3_aa: CSVEDRGTGRHSGNTIYF
cdr3_nt: TGCAGCGTTGAAGATCGGGGGACAGGACGTCACTCTGGAAACACCATATATTTT

d_call: TRBD2
v_call: TRBV19
j_call: TRBJ2-3
clone_size: -
cdr3_aa: CASSIGVAGGDTQYF
cdr3_nt: TGTGCCAGTAGTATAGGGGTAGCGGGGGGAGATACGCAGTATTTT

d_call: TRBD1
v_call: TRBV2
j_call: TRBJ1-3
clone_size: -
cdr3_aa: CASRATGGGSGNTIYF
cdr3_nt: TGTGCCAGCAGGGCGACAGGGGGAGGCTCTGGAAACACCATATATTTT

d_call: TRBD1
v_call: TRBV29-1
j_call: TRBJ1-2
clone_size: -
cdr3_aa: CSVWGNNTGVLPNYGYTF
cdr3_nt: TGCAGCGTGTGGGGCAACAACACAGGGGTTTTACCTAACTATGGCTACACCTTC

d_call: TRBD1
v_call: TRBV30
j_call: TRBJ1-4
clone_size: -
cdr3_aa: CAWTGTGPEKLFF
cdr3_nt: TGTGCCTGGACCGGGACAGGGCCTGAAAAACTGTTTTTT

d_call: -
v_call: TRBV12-3/TRBV12-4
j_call: TRBJ1-1
clone_size: -
cdr3_aa: CASSYRERTEAFF
cdr3_nt: TGTGCCAGCAGTTACCGAGAGAGGACTGAAGCTTTCTTT

d_call: TRBD1
v_call: TRBV18
j_call: TRBJ2-2
clone_size: -
cdr3_aa: CASSPLTGTANTGELFF
cdr3_nt: TGTGCCAGCTCACCGCTAACCGGGACAGCGAACACCGGGGAGCTGTTTTTT